The source of this T cell receptor (beta chain) is a study of beta chain features in type 1 diabetes. The entirety of the isolated RNA underwent reverse transcription, so expressed TCRB transcripts were sequenced. Generated by immunoSEQ multiplex PCR, the TCRdb table keeps only in-frame clones and is missing some. The repertoire includes hundreds of thousands of clones, 10% to 15% of them detected once, and approximately 0.015% sits in the top ten. Whole-study results and caveats: Sampled from patients, naive, central memory and Treg TCRB repertoires appeared more similar than those sampled from healthy donors. Fewer insertions but more deletions were seen at VDJ junctions in type 1 diabetes patients.

V was pared by 5 bases and J by 5 bases, with 11 bases of the junction left unmatched. Germline CDR1 reads SGHNT; CDR2 reads YENEEA. This CDR3 has 15 residues. Blood was drawn once from each donor into heparinised tubes. The draws averaged about 110 mL. By way of CD45RO/CCR7/CD25/CD127/CD95/CD27, the CD4+ regulatory, stem cell-like memory, central memory and naive cells were sorted. As for this clone: Its antigen is undetermined.

The sequencing sample was made of naive CD4+ T cells from blood. The sequence came from a man between 18 and 35 years old in good health. The rearrangement uses TRBV11-3 and TRBJ2-5; 7 bases match TRBD2. The CDR3: CASSPWTFGGETQYF. The CDR3 nucleotides read TGTGCCAGCAGCCCCTGGACCTTCGGGGGGGAGACCCAGTACTTC.